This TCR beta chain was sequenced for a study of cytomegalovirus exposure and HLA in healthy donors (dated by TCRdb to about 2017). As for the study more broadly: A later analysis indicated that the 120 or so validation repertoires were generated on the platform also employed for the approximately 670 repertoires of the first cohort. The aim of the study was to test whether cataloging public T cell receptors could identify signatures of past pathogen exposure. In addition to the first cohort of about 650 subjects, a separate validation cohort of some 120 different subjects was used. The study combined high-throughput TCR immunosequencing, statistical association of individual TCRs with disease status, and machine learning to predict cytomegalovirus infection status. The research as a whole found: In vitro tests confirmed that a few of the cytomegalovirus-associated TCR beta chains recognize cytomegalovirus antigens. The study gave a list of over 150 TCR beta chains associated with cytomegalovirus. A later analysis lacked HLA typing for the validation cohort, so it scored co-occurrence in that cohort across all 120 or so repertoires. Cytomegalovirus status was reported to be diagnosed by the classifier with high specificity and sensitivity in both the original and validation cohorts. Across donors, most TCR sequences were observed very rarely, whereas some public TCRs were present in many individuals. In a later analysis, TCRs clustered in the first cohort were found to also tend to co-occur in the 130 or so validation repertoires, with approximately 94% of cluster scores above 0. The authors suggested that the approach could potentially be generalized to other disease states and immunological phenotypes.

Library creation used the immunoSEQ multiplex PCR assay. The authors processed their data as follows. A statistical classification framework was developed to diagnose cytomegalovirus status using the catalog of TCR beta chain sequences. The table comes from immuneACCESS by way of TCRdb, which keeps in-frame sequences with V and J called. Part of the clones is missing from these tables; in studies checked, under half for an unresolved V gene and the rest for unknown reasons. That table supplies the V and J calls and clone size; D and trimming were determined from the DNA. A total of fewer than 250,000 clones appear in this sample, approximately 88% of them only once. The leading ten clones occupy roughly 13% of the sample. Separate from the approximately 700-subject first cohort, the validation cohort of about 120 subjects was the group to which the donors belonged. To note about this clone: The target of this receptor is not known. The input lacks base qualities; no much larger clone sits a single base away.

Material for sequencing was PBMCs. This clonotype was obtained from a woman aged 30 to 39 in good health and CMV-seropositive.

Read as DNA, the sequence is TGTGCCAGCAGCTCAACAGGGGACGGGACCTACGAGCAGTACTTC. Translated, this gives CASSSTGDGTYEQYF. The rearrangement joined TRBV13 to TRBJ2-7; the central 7 bases match TRBD1. The CDR1 and CDR2 encoded by the germline V gene (reference sequence) are PRHDT and FYEKMQ. V trim: 4 bases; J trim: 2 bases; unmatched bases: 8. The CDR3 runs 15 residues from the cysteine to the phenylalanine. The read is trimmed to its CDR3 DNA, 45 bases read in frame from base 1.